The 14 T cell receptor beta chains listed next were all sequenced from one sample in a study of blood T cell repertoires in COVID-19. Profiling relied on immunoSEQ multiplex PCR, and the TCRdb table lists in-frame clones only, not all of them. The table records about 440,000 clones, approximately 90% of them present only once. The sample taken for sequencing was peripheral blood. The receptors come from a woman aged 45-59 years with COVID-19, enrolled during active disease.

This chain's CDR3 is CASSLAPSGGGRTDTQYF. The CDR3, as DNA: TGCGCCAGCAGCTTGGCCCCTAGCGGGGGGGGGCGCACAGATACGCAGTATTTT. The genes are TRBV5-1 and TRBJ2-3; 12 nucleotides align to TRBD2. J was trimmed by 1 base and V by 0 bases; bases with no gene match: 6. This CDR3 is built from 18 residues. In germline, CDR1 is SGHRS, CDR2 YFSETQ.

J is TRBJ1-2 and V is TRBV19, with D tentatively TRBD1 (5 bases). The V end was cut by 8 bases, the J end by 8 bases, with 18 bases between. This CDR3 is 13 amino acids long. Germline assignment: CDR1 LNHDA and CDR2 SQIVND (reference sequence). CDR3 residues: CASARTPHEGYTF. CDR3 nucleotide sequence: TGTGCCAGTGCCCGGACACCTCATGAGGGCTACACCTTC.

The chain is built from TRBV27 and TRBJ1-1; 9 bases are a match to TRBD1. V lost 10 bases to trimming and J lost 5 bases; unmatched junction nucleotides: 5. Germline-derived CDR1 and CDR2 are MNHEY and SMNVEV (reference sequence). The CDR3 totals 12 residues. The CDR3 reads CATQTGGTEAFF. CDR3 nucleotides: TGTGCCACCCAGACAGGGGGGACTGAAGCTTTCTTT.

This chain links TRBV29-1 with TRBJ2-5; weak D call: TRBD2 (6 bases). The V end was cut by 7 bases, the J end by 3 bases, with 15 bases between. CDR1 is SQVTM, CDR2 ANQGSEA, per germline. The CDR3 covers 13 residues. The CDR3, as DNA: TGCAGCGCCAGGGCTAGCGCGGAAGAGACCCAGTACTTC. Protein: CSARASAEETQYF.

The chain has TRBV24-1 and TRBJ1-2, with D possibly being TRBD1 (6 bases). Germline values: CDR1 KGHDR, CDR2 SFDVKD. Between the trimmed V and J ends, which lost 3 bases and 6 bases, there was a span of 13 bases. This CDR3 has 14 amino acids. CDR3 loop: CATSDLQGDHGYTF. The CDR3 DNA reads TGTGCCACCAGTGATCTACAGGGAGATCATGGCTACACCTTC.

The J gene is TRBJ1-5, the V gene TRBV19; D may be TRBD1 (5 bases). This CDR3 spans 15 amino acids. The V gene lost 0 bases and the J gene lost 6 bases, with 12 bases spanning the gap. Germline CDR1 is LNHDA and CDR2 is SQIVND (reference sequence). The CDR3 nucleotides are TGTGCCAGTAGTATAGATGCGGGGACCCGTCAGCCCCAGCATTTT. Protein: CASSIDAGTRQPQHF.

The chain combines TRBV7-8 with TRBJ2-7; 9 nucleotides match TRBD1. CDR3 length equals 17 residues. Germline-derived CDR1 and CDR2 are SGHVS and FQNEAQ. V dropped 1 base and J dropped 2; count of bases not matched to a gene: 9. CDR3 sequence: CASSLVKGGTGTYEQYF. CDR3 in DNA: TGTGCCAGCAGCTTAGTAAAGGGAGGGACAGGGACCTACGAGCAGTACTTC.

The chain uses TRBV7-2 and TRBJ1-3; 7 bases are shared with TRBD1. V was pared by 3 bases and J by 10 bases, with 9 bases of the junction left unmatched. The V gene's germline CDR1 is SGHTA and CDR2 FQGNSA. This CDR3 comprises 14 residues. CDR3 protein: CASSLPGGLGTIYF. CDR3 nucleotide sequence: TGTGCCAGCAGCTTGCCAGGGGGGCTGGGGACCATATATTTT.

The CDR3 region has the DNA TGTGCCAGTCATGCGTCCTATAATTCACCCCTCCACTTT. Protein: CASHASYNSPLHF. This chain connects TRBV19 to TRBJ1-6; D unclear. V shed 8 bases and J shed 1 base, with 6 bases lying between them. The CDR3 is 13 residues long. Germline V gives CDR1 LNHDA, CDR2 SQIVND (reference sequence).

This sequence joins TRBV5-4 and TRBJ2-1; TRBD1 is a possible D gene (6 bases). Trimming took off 1 base at V and 2 bases at J, with 7 bases between the two ends. The CDR3 contains 14 residues. The V gene's germline CDR1 is SGHNT and CDR2 YYREEE (reference sequence). DNA for the CDR3: TGTGCCAGCAGCTTGCAGGGGACCTACAATGAGCAGTTCTTC. Translating gives CASSLQGTYNEQFF.

The rearrangement joins TRBV9 to TRBJ2-2; D is undetermined. Germline CDR1 is SGDLS and CDR2 is YYNGEE. CDR3 length: 14 residues. V was cut by 2 bases and J by 3 bases, with 8 bases left in between. The CDR3 loop reads CASSVRAYTGELFF. The CDR3 coding sequence is TGTGCCAGCAGCGTTCGAGCGTACACCGGGGAGCTGTTTTTT.

The gene calls are TRBV6-6 and TRBJ1-5; tentative D call: TRBD1 (5 bases). Trimming pared 5 bases from V and 2 bases from J, leaving 19 bases between. The CDR3 loop spans 17 amino acids. CDR1 and CDR2 (germline): MNHNY, SVGAGI (reference sequence). The CDR3 loop reads CASSLSGTGVGNQPQHF. CDR3 nucleotide sequence: TGTGCCAGCAGTCTTTCCGGGACGGGAGTCGGCAATCAGCCCCAGCATTTT.

This clone was observed a single time. The chain's CDR3 is CSVTGTGLSGYGYTF. CDR3 coding DNA: TGCAGCGTTACCGGGACAGGGCTATCGGGCTATGGCTACACCTTC. The rearrangement joins TRBV29-1 to TRBJ1-2; 9 bases map to TRBD1. The CDR3 has 15 residues. The V gene's germline CDR1 is SQVTM and CDR2 ANQGSEA. With V trimmed by 5 bases and J by 4 bases, 11 bases remained unmatched.

In this sample, this clone turned up once. The CDR3 nucleotides are TGTGCCTGGAGTGTACAGATAAGCTCCTATAATTCACCCCTCCACTTT. Encoded protein: CAWSVQISSYNSPLHF. The genes are TRBV30 and TRBJ1-6; D remains ambiguous. CDR1 GTSNPN and CDR2 SVGIG come from the germline V gene (reference sequence). Trimming took 0 bases from V and 0 from J, leaving 9 bases between them. CDR3 length equals 16 residues. Full variable domain (remainder filled in from reference TRBV30 and TRBJ1-6): SQTIHQWPATLVQPVGSPLSLECTVEGTSNPNLYWYRQAAGRGLQLLFYSVGIGQISSEVPQNLSASRPQDRQFILSSKKLLLSDSGFYLCAWSVQISSYNSPLHFGNGTRLTVT.